This record concerns one T cell receptor (beta chain) sequence. Antigen specificity is unknown. This CDR3 has 14 amino acids. V trimming: 4 bases; J trimming: 9 bases; junction bases outside the gene matches: 6. CDR1 SGDLS and CDR2 YYNGEE come from the germline V gene. Repertoires were generated with immunoSEQ multiplex PCR, while TCRdb's copy carries only in-frame clones and drops some. This table has 40,000 to 60,000 clones, about 88% appearing once. These data originate in a study of graft-versus-host responses after intestinal transplantation. Turning to the study itself: Recipients uniformly received anti-thymocyte globulin induction, followed by tacrolimus and steroids for two to four years.

The study, taken as a whole, reports: Early post-transplant declines in HvG were associated with peak levels of circulating GvH clones.

The TCR was taken from a human donor who was the organ donor for an intestinal transplant. This material consisted of unstimulated CD4+ T cells sorted from spleen or lymph node cells, taken before transplant. This chain uses TRBV9 with TRBJ2-1; 11 nucleotides agree with TRBD2. The CDR3 nucleotides read TGTGCCAGCAGCCCCCCGGGACTAGCGGTTGAGCAGTTCTTC. Protein: CASSPPGLAVEQFF.